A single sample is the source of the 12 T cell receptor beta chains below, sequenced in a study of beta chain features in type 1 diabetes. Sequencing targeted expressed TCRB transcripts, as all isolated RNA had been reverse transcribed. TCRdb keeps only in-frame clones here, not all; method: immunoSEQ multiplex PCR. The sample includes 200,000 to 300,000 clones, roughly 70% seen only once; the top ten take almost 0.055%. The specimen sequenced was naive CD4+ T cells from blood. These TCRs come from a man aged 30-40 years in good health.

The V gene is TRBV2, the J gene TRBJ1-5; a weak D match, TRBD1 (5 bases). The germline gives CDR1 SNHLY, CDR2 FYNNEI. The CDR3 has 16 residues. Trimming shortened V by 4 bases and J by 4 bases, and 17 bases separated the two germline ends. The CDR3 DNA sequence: TGTGCCAGCAGTGTATTTCAGGGTTTTGGGAATCAGCCCCAGCATTTT. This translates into CASSVFQGFGNQPQHF.

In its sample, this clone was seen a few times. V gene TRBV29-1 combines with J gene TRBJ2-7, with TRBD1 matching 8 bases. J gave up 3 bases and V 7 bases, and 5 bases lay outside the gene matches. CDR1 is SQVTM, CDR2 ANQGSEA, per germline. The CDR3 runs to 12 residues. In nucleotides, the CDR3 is TGCAGCGCCCGGGACAGGAGCTACGAGCAGTACTTC. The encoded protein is CSARDRSYEQYF.

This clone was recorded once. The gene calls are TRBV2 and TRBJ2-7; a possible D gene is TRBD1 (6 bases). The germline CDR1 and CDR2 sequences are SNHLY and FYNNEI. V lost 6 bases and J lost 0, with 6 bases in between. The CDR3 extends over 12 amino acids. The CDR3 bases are TGTGCCAGCAGGGACAGCTCCTACGAGCAGTACTTC. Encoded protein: CASRDSSYEQYF.

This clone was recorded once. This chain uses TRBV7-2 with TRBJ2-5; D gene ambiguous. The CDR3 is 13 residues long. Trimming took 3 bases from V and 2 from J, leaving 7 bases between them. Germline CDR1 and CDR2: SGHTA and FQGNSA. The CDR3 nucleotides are TGTGCCAGCAGCTTGGCGTTGCAAGAGACCCAGTACTTC. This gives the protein CASSLALQETQYF.

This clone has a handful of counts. CDR3 sequence: CAWEDGEKLFF. Here the CDR3 DNA reads TGTGCCTGGGAGGACGGCGAAAAACTGTTTTTT. The V gene is TRBV30, the J gene TRBJ1-4; no definite D call. The germline gives CDR1 GTSNPN, CDR2 SVGIG (reference sequence). V was clipped by 5 bases and J by 8 bases, with 9 bases between them. The CDR3 contains 11 residues.

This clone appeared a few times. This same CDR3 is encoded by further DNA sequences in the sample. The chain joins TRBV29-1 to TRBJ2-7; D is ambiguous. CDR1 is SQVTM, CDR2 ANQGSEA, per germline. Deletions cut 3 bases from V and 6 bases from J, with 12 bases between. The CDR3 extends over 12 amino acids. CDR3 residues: CSVDRGRGEQYF. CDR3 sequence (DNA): TGCAGCGTTGATAGAGGTCGAGGCGAGCAGTACTTC.

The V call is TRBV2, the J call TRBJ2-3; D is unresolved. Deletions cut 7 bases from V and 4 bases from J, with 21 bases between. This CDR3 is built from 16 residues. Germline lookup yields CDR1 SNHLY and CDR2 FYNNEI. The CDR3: CASKLGLPLRPDTQYF. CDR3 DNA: TGTGCCAGCAAGTTGGGTCTACCGCTACGCCCAGATACGCAGTATTTT. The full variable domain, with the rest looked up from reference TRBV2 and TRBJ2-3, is EPEVTQTPSHQVTQMGQEVILRCVPISNHLYFYWYRQILGQKVEFLVSFYNNEISEKSEIFDDQFSVERPDGSNFTLKIRSTKLEDSAMYFCASKLGLPLRPDTQYFGPGTRLTVL.

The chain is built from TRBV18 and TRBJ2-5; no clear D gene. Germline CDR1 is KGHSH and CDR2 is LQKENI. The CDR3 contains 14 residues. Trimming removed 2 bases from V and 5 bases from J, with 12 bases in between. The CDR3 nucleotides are TGTGCCAGCTCACCATCGACGGACGTCGAGACCCAGTACTTC. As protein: CASSPSTDVETQYF.

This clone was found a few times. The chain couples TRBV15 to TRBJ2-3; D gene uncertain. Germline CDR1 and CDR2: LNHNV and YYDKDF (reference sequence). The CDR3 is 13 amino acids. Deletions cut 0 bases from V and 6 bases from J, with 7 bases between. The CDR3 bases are TGTGCCACCAGCAGAGATATGGGGGATACGCAGTATTTT. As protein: CATSRDMGDTQYF.

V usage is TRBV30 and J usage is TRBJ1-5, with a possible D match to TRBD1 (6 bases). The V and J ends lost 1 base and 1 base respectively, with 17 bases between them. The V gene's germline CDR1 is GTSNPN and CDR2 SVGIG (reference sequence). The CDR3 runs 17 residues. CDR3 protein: CAWSGTGTQGSNQPQHF. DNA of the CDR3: TGTGCCTGGAGTGGAACCGGGACACAGGGCAGCAATCAGCCCCAGCATTTT.

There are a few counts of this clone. CDR3 region: CASSLRAGTYNEQFF. The CDR3 DNA follows: TGTGCCAGCAGCTTAAGGGCGGGGACCTACAATGAGCAGTTCTTC. J is TRBJ2-1 and V is TRBV7-6; D is possibly TRBD2 (6 bases). Looked up from germline, CDR1 is SGHVS and CDR2 is FNYEAQ. This CDR3 region has 15 residues. The V end lost 2 bases, the J end lost 2 bases, and 10 bases lay between the germline ends.

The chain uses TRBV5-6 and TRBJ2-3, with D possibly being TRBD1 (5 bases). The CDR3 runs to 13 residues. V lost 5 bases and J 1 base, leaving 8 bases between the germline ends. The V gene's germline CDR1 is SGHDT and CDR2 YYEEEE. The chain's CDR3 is CASSSRGTDTQYF. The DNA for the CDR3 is TGTGCCAGCAGTAGCAGGGGCACAGATACGCAGTATTTT.